The 19 T cell receptor beta chains below were found in one sample sequenced in a study of blood T cell repertoires in COVID-19. Profiling relied on immunoSEQ multiplex PCR, and the TCRdb table lists in-frame clones only, not all of them. The sample has 200,000 to 250,000 clones, approximately 87% seen once. The specimen was peripheral blood. These receptors were taken from a man aged 55 to 70 with acute or convalescent COVID-19.

This clone appeared once. The genes are TRBV5-4 and TRBJ2-1, with 13 bases aligning to TRBD2. This CDR3 has 17 amino acids. The V gene's germline CDR1 is SGHNT and CDR2 YYREEE (reference sequence). Trimming took 6 bases from V and 0 from J; bases not matched to a gene: 6. The CDR3 loop is CASTSRTSGSSYNEQFF. CDR3 sequence (DNA): TGTGCCAGCACATCGCGGACTAGCGGGAGCTCCTACAATGAGCAGTTCTTC.

This chain uses TRBV30 with TRBJ1-2; D perhaps matches TRBD1 (6 bases). The CDR3 covers 15 residues. The germline gives CDR1 GTSNPN, CDR2 SVGIG (reference sequence). The V gene lost 2 bases and the J gene lost 0 bases, with 13 bases spanning the gap. The CDR3 spells CAWSYDRFPNYGYTF. CDR3 nucleotides: TGTGCCTGGAGTTATGACAGGTTCCCTAACTATGGCTACACCTTC. The whole variable domain, filled in from reference TRBV30 and TRBJ1-2, reads SQTIHQWPATLVQPVGSPLSLECTVEGTSNPNLYWYRQAAGRGLQLLFYSVGIGQISSEVPQNLSASRPQDRQFILSSKKLLLSDSGFYLCAWSYDRFPNYGYTFGSGTRLTVV.

The chain is built from TRBV19 and TRBJ2-1; 7 bases are a match to TRBD2. Germline V gene data show CDR1 as LNHDA and CDR2 as SQIVND (reference sequence). After removal of 3 bases from V and 5 bases from J, the junction contained 7 bases not matched to a gene. The CDR3 is made up of 15 amino acids. The CDR3 DNA reads as TGTGCCAGTAGTATCTTGGGGCGGGAGCACAATGAGCAGTTCTTC. Encoded protein: CASSILGREHNEQFF. Together with reference TRBV19 and TRBJ2-1, the CDR3 gives the full variable domain: DGGITQSPKYLFRKEGQNVTLSCEQNLNHDAMYWYRQDPGQGLRLIYYSQIVNDFQKGDIAEGYSVSREKKESFPLTVTSAQKNPTAFYLCASSILGREHNEQFFGPGTRLTVL.

This rearrangement joins TRBV28 to TRBJ1-1; a weak D match, TRBD1 (5 bases). From germline, CDR1 is MDHEN and CDR2 SYDVKM. V was trimmed by 2 bases and J by 4 bases, leaving 11 bases between them. The CDR3 runs 14 residues. The CDR3 loop is CASSLGFQGTEAFF. The CDR3 region has the DNA TGTGCCAGCAGTTTAGGGTTTCAGGGCACTGAAGCTTTCTTT.

The chain has TRBV11-3 and TRBJ1-6; 9 bases line up with TRBD1. Per germline, CDR1 SGHNT and CDR2 YENEEA. This CDR3 has 18 amino acids. V dropped 4 bases and J dropped 5; count of bases not matched to a gene: 12. The CDR3 region is CASSSYQYRDRDNSPLHF. The CDR3, as DNA: TGTGCCAGCAGCTCATATCAATACCGGGACAGGGATAATTCACCCCTCCACTTT. Based on the CDR3 plus reference TRBV11-3 and TRBJ1-6, the full variable domain is EAGVVQSPRYKIIEKKQPVAFWCNPISGHNTLYWYLQNLGQGPELLIRYENEEAVDDSQLPKDRFSAERLKGVDSTLKIQPAELGDSAVYLCASSSYQYRDRDNSPLHFGNGTRLTVT.

The chain employs TRBV7-6 and TRBJ1-1; TRBD1 might be the D (5 bases). The CDR3 is 13 residues long. Per the germline V gene, CDR1 is SGHVS and CDR2 is FNYEAQ. With 1 base removed from V and 5 bases from J, the gap between germline ends came to 8 bases. The DNA of the CDR3 is TGTGCCAGCAGCTTAGAGGGGAATACTGAAGCTTTCTTT. This sequence encodes CASSLEGNTEAFF.

The V and J genes are TRBV9 and TRBJ1-3, with a possible D match to TRBD1 (5 bases). Between the trimmed V and J ends, which lost 3 bases and 0 bases, there was a span of 10 bases. The CDR3 extends over 15 amino acids. Germline assignment: CDR1 SGDLS and CDR2 YYNGEE. The CDR3 sequence: CASSATASSGNTIYF. CDR3 DNA: TGTGCCAGCAGCGCGACAGCATCCTCTGGAAACACCATATATTTT.

The chain recombines TRBV30 with TRBJ2-2; 9 bases are a match to TRBD1. The CDR3 totals 14 residues. The J segment lost 0 bases and the V segment lost 5 bases, leaving 1 base of the junction unmatched. Germline loops: CDR1 GTSNPN, CDR2 SVGIG (reference sequence). CDR3 residues: CAWGTGTNTGELFF. Written as DNA, the CDR3 is TGTGCCTGGGGGACAGGGACGAACACCGGGGAGCTGTTTTTT.

The rearrangement uses TRBV5-4 and TRBJ2-1; D possibly corresponds to TRBD2 (5 bases). The V end lost 4 bases, the J end lost 7 bases, and 12 bases lay between the germline ends. Per germline, CDR1 SGHNT and CDR2 YYREEE (reference sequence). CDR3 size: 13 residues. CDR3 loop: CASSRTGMNEQFF. As DNA, the CDR3 is TGTGCCAGCAGCCGGACGGGGATGAATGAGCAGTTCTTC.

This rearrangement joins TRBV29-1 to TRBJ2-2, with a weak D call TRBD2 (5 bases). V was cut by 7 bases and J by 10 bases, with 13 bases left in between. Germline values: CDR1 SQVTM, CDR2 ANQGSEA. This CDR3 spans 11 amino acids. The CDR3 sequence: CSAEGSKELFF. The CDR3 nucleotides read TGCAGCGCCGAGGGAAGTAAGGAGCTGTTTTTT.

The V gene is TRBV23-1, the J gene TRBJ2-7; D is possibly TRBD1 or TRBD2 (9 bases each). TRBV23-1 is labeled an ORF, and its function is uncertain. V lost 4 bases and J 2 bases, leaving 36 bases between the germline ends. The CDR3 has 22 amino acids. CDR3 residues: CASSRSGTGPTGTSRNTYEQYF. For the CDR3, the DNA is TGCGCCAGCAGTCGATCCGGGACAGGGCCGACCGGGACTAGCCGAAACACCTACGAGCAGTACTTC.

This chain joins TRBV30 and TRBJ2-2; weak D call: TRBD1 (6 bases). The germline V gene has CDR1 GTSNPN and CDR2 SVGIG (reference sequence). V lost 2 bases to trimming and J lost 1 base, with 11 bases between them. The CDR3 runs 15 residues. The CDR3 loop is CAWSPGQLNTGELFF. CDR3 in DNA: TGTGCCTGGAGTCCAGGACAGCTGAACACCGGGGAGCTGTTTTTT.

This clone was counted once. The chain couples TRBV27 to TRBJ1-2; no clear D. V was pared by 4 bases and J by 4 bases, with 10 bases between. The CDR3 extends over 13 amino acids. Germline V lookup: CDR1 MNHEY, CDR2 SMNVEV (reference sequence). The DNA for the CDR3 is TGTGCCAGCAGTTCGGGGTTCACCTATGGCTACACCTTC. This translates into CASSSGFTYGYTF.

CDR3 DNA: TGTGCCAGCAGTGAAGTGGGAGGAGGATCCGAGCAGTACTTC. This codes for CASSEVGGGSEQYF. The chain recombines TRBV6-1 with TRBJ2-7, with a possible D match to TRBD2 (6 bases). This CDR3 region has 14 residues. V was clipped by 1 base and J by 6 bases, with 13 bases between them. The germline V gene encodes CDR1 MNHNS and CDR2 SASEGT.

The chain combines TRBV28 with TRBJ2-2, with 7 bases lining up with TRBD2. Trimming removed 6 bases from V and 0 bases from J; junction bases left unmatched: 4. The CDR3 covers 15 residues. Germline assignment: CDR1 MDHEN and CDR2 SYDVKM. The CDR3: CASSRGTTNTGELFF. The DNA for the CDR3 is TGTGCCAGCAGCCGCGGGACTACGAACACCGGGGAGCTGTTTTTT.

This clone was detected once. The genes are TRBV20-1 and TRBJ2-5; 9 bases line up with TRBD1. The CDR3 has 15 amino acids. Germline V gives CDR1 DFQATT, CDR2 SNEGSKA (reference sequence). V trimming: 3 bases; J trimming: 2 bases; junction bases outside the gene matches: 7. The DNA for the CDR3 is TGCAGTGCTAGTTTTCGGGACAGGGCGCAAGAGACCCAGTACTTC. The encoded protein is CSASFRDRAQETQYF.

The V gene is TRBV7-2, the J gene TRBJ1-5; 9 bases line up with TRBD1. The trim removed 1 base at V and 1 base at J, leaving 5 bases unmatched. In germline, CDR1 is SGHTA, CDR2 FQGNSA. The CDR3 is made up of 17 amino acids. This chain's CDR3 is CASSLGTGVSSNQPQHF. Here the CDR3 DNA reads TGTGCCAGCAGCTTAGGGACAGGGGTCTCAAGCAATCAGCCCCAGCATTTT.

This chain links TRBV28 with TRBJ2-7; 9 nucleotides align to TRBD1. This CDR3 is built from 13 residues. The germline gives CDR1 MDHEN, CDR2 SYDVKM. Trimming took 9 bases from V and 2 from J; bases not matched to a gene: 5. DNA for the CDR3: TGTGCCAGTGGGACAGGGTCCCCCTACGAGCAGTACTTC. Its protein product is CASGTGSPYEQYF.

On this clone itself: The sample has other DNA sequences that encode this CDR3 too. The chain joins TRBV18 to TRBJ2-1; TRBD2 matches 10 bases. The CDR3 runs to 16 residues. V was clipped by 1 base and J by 2 bases; unmatched bases: 2. CDR1 is KGHSH, CDR2 LQKENI, per germline. CDR3 region: CASSPLSGRAYNEQFF. In nucleotides, the CDR3 is TGTGCCAGCTCACCACTGAGCGGGAGGGCCTACAATGAGCAGTTCTTC.